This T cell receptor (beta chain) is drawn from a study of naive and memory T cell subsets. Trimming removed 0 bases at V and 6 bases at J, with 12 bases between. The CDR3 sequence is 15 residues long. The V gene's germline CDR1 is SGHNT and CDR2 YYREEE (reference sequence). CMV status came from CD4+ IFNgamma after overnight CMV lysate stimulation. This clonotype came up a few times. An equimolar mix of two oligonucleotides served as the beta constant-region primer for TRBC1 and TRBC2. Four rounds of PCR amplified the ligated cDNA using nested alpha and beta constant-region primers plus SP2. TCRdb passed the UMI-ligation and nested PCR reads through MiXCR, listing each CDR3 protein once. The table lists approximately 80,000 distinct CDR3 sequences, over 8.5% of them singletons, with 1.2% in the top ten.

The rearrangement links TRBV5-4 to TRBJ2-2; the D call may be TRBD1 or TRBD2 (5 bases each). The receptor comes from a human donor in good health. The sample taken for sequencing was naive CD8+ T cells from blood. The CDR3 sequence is CASSLAGRDPGELFF. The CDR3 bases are TGTGCCAGCAGCTTGGCCGGCAGGGACCCCGGGGAGCTGTTTTTT.